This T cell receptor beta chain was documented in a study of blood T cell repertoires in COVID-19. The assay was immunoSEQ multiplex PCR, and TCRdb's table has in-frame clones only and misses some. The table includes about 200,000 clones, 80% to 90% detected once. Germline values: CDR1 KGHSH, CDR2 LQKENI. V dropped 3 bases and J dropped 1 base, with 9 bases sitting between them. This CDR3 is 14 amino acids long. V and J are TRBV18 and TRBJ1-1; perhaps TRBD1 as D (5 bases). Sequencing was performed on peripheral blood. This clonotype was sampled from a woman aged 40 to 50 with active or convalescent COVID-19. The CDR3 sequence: CASSPLTENTEAFF. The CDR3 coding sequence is TGTGCCAGCTCACCGCTGACAGAGAACACTGAAGCTTTCTTT.